This entry lists 17 T cell receptor beta chains sequenced from one sample in a study of circulating CD8 cells and anti-PD-1 response in melanoma. Live CD3+CD8+TCRalphabeta+ cells were sorted into four subsets by PD-1 and/or TIGIT. Each library started from 15 ng of total RNA using the QIAseq Immune Repertoire TCR panel. Via MiXCR, TCRdb re-called the reads, giving one row per CDR3 protein. The sample consists of 900 to 1,200 distinct CDR3 sequences, around 10% of them appearing once. The sample consisted of CD8+ T cells from PBMCs, taken at baseline or after one month of anti-PD-1 therapy (not recorded which). The receptors here all came from a human donor with melanoma.

V and J are TRBV2 and TRBJ2-7, with TRBD2 matching over 10 bases. Germline trimming cut 3 bases from V and 5 bases from J; bases unmatched to any gene: 7. This CDR3 comprises 15 residues. The germline CDR1 and CDR2 sequences are SNHLY and FYNNEI. The CDR3 nucleotides read TGTGCCAGCAGTGATCGTCAGCGGGAGGGCAACGAGCAGTACTTC. Amino acids: CASSDRQREGNEQYF.

V usage is TRBV9 and J usage is TRBJ2-5; the match to TRBD1 covers 9 bases. V shed 0 bases, J shed 5 bases, and the junction held 8 bases outside the gene matches. This CDR3 is built from 16 residues. The germline gives CDR1 SGDLS, CDR2 YYNGEE. The CDR3 here is CASSVEGQGALETQYF. The DNA for the CDR3 is TGTGCCAGCAGCGTAGAGGGACAGGGTGCTTTGGAGACCCAGTACTTC. Variable domain in full (rest from reference TRBV9 and TRBJ2-5): DSGVTQTPKHLITATGQRVTLRCSPRSGDLSVYWYQQSLDQGLQFLIQYYNGEERAKGNILERFSAQQFPDLHSELNLSSLELGDSALYFCASSVEGQGALETQYFGPGTRLLVL.

As to this clonotype: This likely traces to a read error, being one base from a far larger clone. The chain combines TRBV6-6 with TRBJ2-5; 9 positions agree with TRBD1. The CDR3 loop spans 14 amino acids. Trimming cost V 5 bases and J 11 bases; bases outside gene matches: 12. In germline, CDR1 is MNHNY, CDR2 SVGAGI (reference sequence). Here the CDR3 DNA reads TGTGCCAGCAGTGCGGACAGGGGATGGTACAAGCAGTACTTC. Protein product: CASSADRGWYKQYF.

This clonotype is medium-sized (0.01 to 0.1%) in the sample. The chain combines TRBV7-2 with TRBJ2-1; D assignment may be TRBD1 or TRBD2 (6 bases each). The germline gives CDR1 SGHTA, CDR2 FQGNSA. This CDR3 region has 15 residues. Trimming pared 4 bases from V and 3 bases from J, leaving 13 bases between. Here the CDR3 DNA reads TGTGCCAGCAGCTCCCGGGGGCGGGGCTACAATGAGCAGTTCTTC. Translation: CASSSRGRGYNEQFF.

This clonotype turned up a few times. V is TRBV19 and J is TRBJ2-7; tentative D call: TRBD1 (6 bases). V lost 5 bases, J lost 5 bases, and 10 bases lay in between. CDR1 and CDR2 from the germline V gene are LNHDA and SQIVND (reference sequence). The CDR3 length is 12 residues. CDR3 DNA sequence: TGTGCCAGTAGTCAGGGGTTTCACGAGCAGTACTTC. Translation: CASSQGFHEQYF.

The V call is TRBV19, the J call TRBJ1-1; the D gene is possibly TRBD1 (6 bases). V gave up 0 bases and J gave up 1 base, with 9 bases separating them. The germline CDR1 and CDR2 sequences are LNHDA and SQIVND (reference sequence). The CDR3 is made up of 15 amino acids. The CDR3 nucleotides are TGTGCCAGTAGTATAGACGGGACACCGAACACTGAAGCTTTCTTT. Translated, it gives CASSIDGTPNTEAFF.

This clonotype qualifies as medium-sized. This chain connects TRBV4-3 to TRBJ2-2; D perhaps matches TRBD2 (6 bases). Per the germline V gene, CDR1 is LGHNA and CDR2 is YSLEER. V lost 3 bases and J lost 5, with 13 bases in between. This CDR3 is built from 15 residues. DNA for the CDR3: TGCGCCAGCAGCCACGCCCACGGAGGGACCGGGGAGCTGTTTTTT. This encodes CASSHAHGGTGELFF.

By proportion, this clonotype is medium-sized. The chain links TRBV28 to TRBJ1-2; the D is unclear. Germline CDR1 MDHEN, CDR2 SYDVKM. Deletions cut 2 bases from V and 1 base from J, with 14 bases between. There are 16 residues in the CDR3. The CDR3 loop is CASSLADGNNNYGYTF. For the CDR3, the DNA is TGTGCCAGCAGTTTAGCTGATGGCAATAATAACTATGGCTACACCTTC.

This clonotype is medium-sized. The chain combines TRBV4-3 with TRBJ1-1; D not certain. Trimming cost V 1 base and J 3 bases, with 9 bases left between them. The CDR3 extends over 14 amino acids. Germline CDR1 and CDR2: LGHNA and YSLEER. The CDR3 here is CASSQVRVYTEAFF. CDR3 DNA: TGCGCCAGCAGCCAAGTTCGGGTTTACACTGAAGCTTTCTTT.

This clonotype is medium-sized within its sample. This chain links TRBV7-2 with TRBJ2-7, with TRBD2 matching 8 bases. V trimming: 2 bases; J trimming: 3 bases; junction bases outside the gene matches: 6. There are 15 residues in the CDR3. In germline, CDR1 is SGHTA, CDR2 FQGNSA. CDR3 sequence reads: CASSLTSGGFYEQYF. The CDR3 bases are TGTGCCAGCAGCTTAACAAGCGGGGGCTTCTACGAGCAGTACTTC.

This clonotype is judged large. The rearrangement uses TRBV7-2 and TRBJ2-3; D call uncertain. Trimming took off 1 base at V and 8 bases at J, with 7 bases between the two ends. CDR1 is SGHTA, CDR2 FQGNSA, per germline. The CDR3 is made up of 12 amino acids. The CDR3 nucleotides read TGTGCCAGCAGCTTAGACTTGGGTACGCAGTATTTT. This codes for CASSLDLGTQYF.

The table lists this clonotype with a few counts. The chain couples TRBV19 to TRBJ2-1; 8 positions match TRBD2. The V and J ends lost 5 bases and 0 bases, in that order; junction bases with no gene match: 6. The CDR3 sequence is 16 residues long. From germline, CDR1 is LNHDA and CDR2 SQIVND (reference sequence). CDR3 bases: TGTGCCAGTAGTCGCGGGAGGCGGAGCTCCTACAATGAGCAGTTCTTC. The encoded protein is CASSRGRRSSYNEQFF.

This clonotype is termed medium-sized (0.01 to 0.1%). The chain uses TRBV19 and TRBJ1-1; the match to TRBD1 covers 7 bases. The length of the CDR3 is 14 residues. Trimming at V came to 6 bases and at J to 4 bases, leaving 8 bases not matched to a gene. Per germline, CDR1 LNHDA and CDR2 SQIVND (reference sequence). In nucleotides, the CDR3 is TGTGCCAGTAGCCCGACAGGGCTCGGCACTGAAGCTTTCTTT. The encoded protein is CASSPTGLGTEAFF.

By share, this clonotype ranks as medium-sized. The V call is TRBV4-3, the J call TRBJ1-2; D possibly corresponds to TRBD1 (5 bases). Germline V lookup: CDR1 LGHNA, CDR2 YSLEER. The CDR3 covers 16 residues. Trimming removed 0 bases at V and 2 bases at J, with 13 bases between. The DNA for the CDR3 is TGCGCCAGCAGCCAAGAGGTCGGGACGCTCAACTATGGCTACACCTTC. This sequence encodes CASSQEVGTLNYGYTF.

This clonotype counts as medium-sized. This rearrangement joins TRBV7-2 to TRBJ2-7, with a weak D call TRBD2 (5 bases). The CDR3 contains 15 residues. The germline V gene has CDR1 SGHTA and CDR2 FQGNSA. The germline V and J ends were trimmed by 1 base and 5 bases, with 15 bases remaining between them. Written as DNA, the CDR3 is TGTGCCAGCAGCTTAGGGACTTCCCTTGGGGACGAGCAGTACTTC. This sequence encodes CASSLGTSLGDEQYF.

Concerning this clonotype itself: Without the conserved terminal phenylalanine or tryptophan, this CDR3 likely stems from a read error. The rearrangement joins TRBV19 to TRBJ2-1, with D possibly matching TRBD2 (6 bases). The CDR3 covers 16 residues. CDR1 is LNHDA, CDR2 SQIVND, per germline (reference sequence). V lost 4 bases to trimming and J lost 0 bases, with 13 bases between them. The CDR3 DNA follows: TGTGCCAGTAGTAGGTACGGGGGATCCTCCTACAATGAGCAGTTCGTC. Translation gives CASSRYGGSSYNEQFV.

By share, this clonotype counts as medium-sized. The V and J genes are TRBV27 and TRBJ2-3; D is possibly TRBD2 (5 bases). The CDR3 runs to 13 residues. Trimming removed 7 bases from V and 2 bases from J, with 10 bases in between. Per the germline V gene, CDR1 is MNHEY and CDR2 is SMNVEV (reference sequence). In DNA, the CDR3 is TGTGCCAGCATGAGGGTCTACACAGATACGCAGTATTTT. The encoded protein is CASMRVYTDTQYF.